The rows below give T cell receptor beta chains drawn from one sample of a study of shared clonotypes between healthy human individuals. The assay was immunoSEQ multiplex PCR, and TCRdb's table has in-frame clones only and misses some. The sample yields more than 2 million clones, about 95% seen once. Specimen: naive CD4+ T cells sorted from blood. The receptors stem from a man between 18 and 35 years old in good health. Each CDR3 is given with its conserved first and last residue. A D gene is named only where the DNA matches it firmly. Rows give clone size only sometimes, using once, few, many, or a class for an expanded clone.

>15|NA|NA|TRBV25-1|TRBJ2-1
TGTGCCAGCAGTGAATCCAGACTCTCCTACAATGAGCAGTTCTTC
CASSESRLSYNEQFF
>11|NA|NA|TRBV7-9|TRBJ1-4
TGTGCCAGCAGCTTAAGAGAAAAACTGTTTTTT
CASSLREKLFF
>15|NA|TRBD2|TRBV10-3|TRBJ2-1
TGTGCCATCAGTGAAACAGCGGGAGCCAATCGTGAGCAGTTCTTC
CAISETAGANREQFF
>11|NA|NA|TRBV28|TRBJ2-7
TGTGCCACCCGGTCCACCTACGAGCAGTACTTC
CATRSTYEQYF
>11|once|NA|TRBV19|TRBJ2-3
TGTGCCAGTAGAGTAGGGGATACGCAGTATTTT
CASRVGDTQYF
>14|NA|NA|TRBV5-4|TRBJ2-7
TGTGCCAGCAGCTTGGGGGGAGCCTCCTACGAGCAGTACTTC
CASSLGGASYEQYF
>12|NA|NA|TRBV10-3|TRBJ1-1
TGTGCCATCAGTGAAGGGGCAGGGAAAGCTTTCTTT
CAISEGAGKAFF
>15|NA|NA|TRBV11-3|TRBJ2-1
TGTGCCAGCAGCTTTGCGGGGAGCTCCTACAATGAGCAGTTCTTC
CASSFAGSSYNEQFF
>14|once|TRBD1|TRBV5-1|TRBJ1-6
TGCGCCAGCAGCCCGGGACAGGGAAGTTCACCCCTCCACTTT
CASSPGQGSSPLHF
>16|NA|TRBD2|TRBV5-1|TRBJ2-3
TGCGCCAGCAGCTTTAGCGGGGCCCAGAGTGAAGATACGCAGTATTTT
CASSFSGAQSEDTQYF
>19|NA|TRBD1|TRBV28|TRBJ1-3
TGTGCCAGCAGTTTAAAAGGCCGGACAGGGGTCTATGGACGGAACACCATATATTTT
CASSLKGRTGVYGRNTIYF
>15|NA|NA|TRBV30|TRBJ2-2
TGTGCCTGGAGTCCCGGGCCGGGAAACACCGGGGAGCTGTTTTTT
CAWSPGPGNTGELFF
>18|NA|TRBD2|TRBV7-9|TRBJ2-1
TGTGCCAGCAGCACCATGGCTAGCGGGGGCCGTGTAGGTAATGAGCAGTTCTTC
CASSTMASGGRVGNEQFF
>13|NA|NA|TRBV6-1|TRBJ1-6
TGTGCCAGCAGTGTACATTATAATTCACCCCTCCACTTT
CASSVHYNSPLHF
>18|NA|TRBD2|TRBV7-9|TRBJ2-1
TGTGCCAGCAGCTTTGTCGCGGGGGGGCTCAGGGTACACAATGAGCAGTTCTTC
CASSFVAGGLRVHNEQFF